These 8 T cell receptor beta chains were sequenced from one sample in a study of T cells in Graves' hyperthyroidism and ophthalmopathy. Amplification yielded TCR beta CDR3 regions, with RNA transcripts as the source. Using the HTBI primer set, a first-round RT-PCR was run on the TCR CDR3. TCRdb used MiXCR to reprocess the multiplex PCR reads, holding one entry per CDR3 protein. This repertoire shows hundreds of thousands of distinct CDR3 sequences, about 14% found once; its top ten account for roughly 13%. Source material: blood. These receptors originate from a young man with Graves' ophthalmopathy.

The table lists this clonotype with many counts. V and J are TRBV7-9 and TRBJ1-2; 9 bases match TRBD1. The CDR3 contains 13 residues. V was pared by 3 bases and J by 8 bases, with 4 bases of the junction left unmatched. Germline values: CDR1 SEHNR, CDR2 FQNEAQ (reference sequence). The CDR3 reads CASSFRDRDGYTF. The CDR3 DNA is TGTGCCAGCAGCTTCCGGGACAGGGACGGCTACACCTTC.

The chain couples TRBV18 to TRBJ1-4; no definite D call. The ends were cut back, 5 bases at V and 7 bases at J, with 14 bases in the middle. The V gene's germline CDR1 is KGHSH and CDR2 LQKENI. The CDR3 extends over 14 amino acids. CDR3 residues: CASSTAGFGEKLFF. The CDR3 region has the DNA TGTGCCAGCTCAACAGCCGGATTTGGTGAAAAACTGTTTTTT. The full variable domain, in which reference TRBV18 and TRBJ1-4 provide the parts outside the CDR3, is NAGVMQNPRHLVRRRGQEARLRCSPMKGHSHVYWYRQLPEEGLKFMVYLQKENIIDESGMPKERFSAEFPKEGPSILRIQQVVRGDSAAYFCASSTAGFGEKLFFGSGTQLSVL.

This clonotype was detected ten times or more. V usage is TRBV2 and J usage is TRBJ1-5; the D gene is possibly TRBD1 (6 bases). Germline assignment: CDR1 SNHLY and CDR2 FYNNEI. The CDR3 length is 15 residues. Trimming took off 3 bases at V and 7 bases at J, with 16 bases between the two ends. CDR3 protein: CASSDSGGLRQPQHF. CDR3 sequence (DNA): TGTGCCAGCAGTGACAGCGGGGGGCTGAGGCAGCCCCAGCATTTT.

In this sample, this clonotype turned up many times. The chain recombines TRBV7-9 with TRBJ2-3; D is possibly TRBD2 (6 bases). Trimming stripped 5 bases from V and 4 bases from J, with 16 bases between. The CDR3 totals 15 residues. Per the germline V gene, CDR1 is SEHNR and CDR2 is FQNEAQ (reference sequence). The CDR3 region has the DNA TGTGCCAGCAGCCGGGACTCCACGAGGGCAGATACGCAGTATTTT. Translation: CASSRDSTRADTQYF.

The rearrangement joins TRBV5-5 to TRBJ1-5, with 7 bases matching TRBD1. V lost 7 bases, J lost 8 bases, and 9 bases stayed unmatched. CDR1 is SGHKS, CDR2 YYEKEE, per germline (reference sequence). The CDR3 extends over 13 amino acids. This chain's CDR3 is CASSQGLWEPQHF. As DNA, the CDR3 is TGTGCCAGCTCACAGGGGCTATGGGAGCCCCAGCATTTT. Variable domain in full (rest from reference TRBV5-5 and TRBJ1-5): DAGVTQSPTHLIKTRGQQVTLRCSPISGHKSVSWYQQVLGQGPQFIFQYYEKEERGRGNFPDRFSARQFPNYSSELNVNALLLGDSALYLCASSQGLWEPQHFGDGTRLSIL.

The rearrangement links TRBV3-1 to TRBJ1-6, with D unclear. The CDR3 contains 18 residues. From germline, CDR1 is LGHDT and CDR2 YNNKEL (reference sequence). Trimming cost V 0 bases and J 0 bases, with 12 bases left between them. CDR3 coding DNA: TGTGCCAGCAGCCAAGAGACCCATTGGGGCTCCTATAATTCACCCCTCCACTTT. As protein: CASSQETHWGSYNSPLHF.

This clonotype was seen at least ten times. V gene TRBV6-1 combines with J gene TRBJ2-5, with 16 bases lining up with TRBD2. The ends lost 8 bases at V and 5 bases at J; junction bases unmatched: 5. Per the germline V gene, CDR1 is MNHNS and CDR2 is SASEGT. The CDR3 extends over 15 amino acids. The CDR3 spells CASAGTSGGAETQYF. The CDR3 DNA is TGTGCCAGCGCCGGGACTAGCGGGGGGGCTGAGACCCAGTACTTC.

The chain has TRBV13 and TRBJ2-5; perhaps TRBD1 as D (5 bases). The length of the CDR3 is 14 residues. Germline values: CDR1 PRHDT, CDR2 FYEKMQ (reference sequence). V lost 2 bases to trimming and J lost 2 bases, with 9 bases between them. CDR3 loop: CASSLQGRQETQYF. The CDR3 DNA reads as TGTGCCAGCAGCTTACAGGGCCGGCAAGAGACCCAGTACTTC. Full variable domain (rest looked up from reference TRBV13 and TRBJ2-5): AAGVIQSPRHLIKEKRETATLKCYPIPRHDTVYWYQQGPGQDPQFLISFYEKMQSDKGSIPDRFSAQQFSDYHSELNMSSLELGDSALYFCASSLQGRQETQYFGPGTRLLVL.